This T cell receptor (beta chain) was sequenced during a study of CD8 T cells in ankylosing spondylitis (dated by TCRdb to the late 2010s). Some background on the complete study: The study profiled T cell receptor beta repertoires in healthy donors and ankylosing spondylitis patients to find disease-linked TCR variants. In total, the full study cohort was made up of some 100 healthy donors and 25 ankylosing spondylitis patients. Samples of peripheral blood were taken, and for ankylosing spondylitis patients, synovial fluid was collected as well. What the work shows at the level of the full study, not this receptor alone: Significant enrichment of the disease-linked clones was reported in matched synovial fluid samples from ankylosing spondylitis patients. The disease-linked clones had a CD8+ phenotype and were found at relatively low frequencies in peripheral blood. A TCR beta motif made up of under ten highly homologous amino acid variants appeared to be characteristic of blood from ankylosing spondylitis patients. Some motif variants were previously reported in synovial fluid and blood of reactive arthritis patients, suggesting common disease-initiation mechanisms.

To note about this clonotype: Its specific antigen is unknown. Nothing much larger sits one base from this clone, and base qualities are not available.

The CDR3 covers 14 residues, taking in both the cysteine and the phenylalanine. Only CDR3 DNA is held: 42 bases, read in frame from base 1. Via the germline V gene, CDR1 is SGHTA and CDR2 FQGNSA. V sheds 6 bases and J sheds 3 bases, leaving 11 bases between their ends. Sequencing took place on an Illumina HiSeq 2500. Quantitative 5'-RACE with molecular barcodes was the method used to prepare the TCR beta libraries. Turning to the authors' computational methods: To identify disease-linked TCR variants, a new computational method was used, one built on a probabilistic model of VDJ rearrangement. TCRdb passed the public sequencing reads through fastp at Q25 and MiXCR, retaining productive beta sequences. Every distinct CDR3 protein forms one entry, paired with its most common genes and DNA. The V and J calls shown here were made by TCRdb, not taken from the authors' results. Recorded for this sample are around 130,000 distinct CDR3 sequences; roughly a sixth of them occurred a single time. The top ten hold approximately 30% of the sample.

The TCR sequence derives from a male donor with ankylosing spondylitis. This receptor chain uses TRBV7-2 and TRBJ2-2; the D gene is perhaps TRBD2, on 5 matching bases. What was sequenced was blood, either unsorted or a sorted T cell fraction (not recorded which). The nucleotide sequence reads TGTGCCAGCAGTCAGCCGGGGTACACCGGGGAGCTGTTTTTT. Its product reads: CASSQPGYTGELFF.